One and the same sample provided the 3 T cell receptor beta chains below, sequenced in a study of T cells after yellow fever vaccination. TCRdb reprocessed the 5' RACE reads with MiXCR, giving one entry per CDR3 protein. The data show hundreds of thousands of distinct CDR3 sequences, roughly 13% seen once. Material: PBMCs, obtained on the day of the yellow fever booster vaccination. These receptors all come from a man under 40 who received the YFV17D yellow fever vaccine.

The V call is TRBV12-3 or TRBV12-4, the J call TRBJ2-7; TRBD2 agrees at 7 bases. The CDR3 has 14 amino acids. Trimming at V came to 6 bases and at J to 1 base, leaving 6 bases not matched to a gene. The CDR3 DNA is TGTGCCAGCAGCACCGGGACTAATTCCTACGAGCAGTACTTC. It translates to CASSTGTNSYEQYF.

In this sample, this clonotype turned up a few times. Written as DNA, the CDR3 is TGTGCCAGCAGCTTAGTGGCGGGGGGGGTCTACAATGAGCAGTTCTTC. Amino acid sequence: CASSLVAGGVYNEQFF. This sequence joins TRBV7-2 and TRBJ2-1, with TRBD2 matching over 9 bases. The V and J ends lost 1 base and 3 bases, in that order; junction bases with no gene match: 4. Germline V gene sequence: CDR1 SGHTA, CDR2 FQGNSA. This CDR3 has 16 residues.

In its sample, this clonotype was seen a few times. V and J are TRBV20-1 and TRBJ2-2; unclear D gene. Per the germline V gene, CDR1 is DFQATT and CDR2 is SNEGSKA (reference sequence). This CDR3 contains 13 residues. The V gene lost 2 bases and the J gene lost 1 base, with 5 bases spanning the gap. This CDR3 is CSARKLNTGELFF. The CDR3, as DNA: TGCAGTGCTAGAAAGCTGAACACCGGGGAGCTGTTTTTT.